This TCR beta chain is from a study of T cell responses to AZD1222 COVID-19 vaccine (dated by TCRdb to the early 2020s). Looking at the study overall: AZD1222 recipients whose second dose came at about 4 weeks and those whose second dose came at about 12 weeks were combined into one group, since spike-specific TCR depth and breadth did not differ between the two schedules. TCR sequencing was performed for roughly 240 trial participants, of whom around 200 were given two doses of AZD1222 and around 25 were given two doses of MenACWY control vaccine. Enrollment into the trials was organized by age into subgroups of 18-55, 56-69 and 70-plus years, and those subgroups contained roughly 150, 30 and 60 TCR-sequenced participants, respectively. The paper as a whole reports these results and caveats: Reportedly, almost half of the unique spike-specific TCRs recognized epitopes lying outside the regions that are mutated in the B.1.351 and B.1.1.7 variants. Spike-specific TCR breadth and depth rose significantly after two AZD1222 doses compared with day 0 and with MenACWY recipients. Because no day 14 peak-response samples were available, the repertoires could be characterized only after the peak T cell response. The vaccine-associated CD4 TCRs covered the entire spike protein, and the dominant responses fell in regions 160-218 and 743-854. Only five to seven AZD1222 recipients were SARS-CoV-2 seropositive at baseline, limiting conclusions about previously exposed vaccinees. Most participants were white British and females outnumbered males, and the authors suggested that clonal diversity may have been underestimated. The 56-69-year group was small, and its depth increase did not reach significance, likely because of low power.

The CDR3 regions of human TCRbeta chains were analyzed by immunosequencing. Regarding the original processing steps: Repertoire TCRs were matched against a reference library of SARS-CoV-2-specific TCRs generated with the MIRA antigen-specificity platform. Breadth was defined as the fraction of unique TCRs that were SARS-CoV-2-associated. Depth was defined as the fraction of total T cells that were SARS-CoV-2-associated. Each spike-specific TCR was assigned to its reactive spike region and to a CD4 or CD8 class using the MIRA data. Log10-transformed breadth and depth values were compared by one-way ANOVA with Sidak's multiple comparisons tests. The table comes from immuneACCESS by way of TCRdb, which keeps in-frame sequences with V and J called. Part of the clones is missing from these tables; in studies checked, under half for an unresolved V gene and the rest for unknown reasons. V and J calls and clone size are as listed in that table; D and trimming were resolved from the DNA. The sample has about 100,000 clones on record, around 94% of them singletons. The ten largest clones capture approximately 2.2% of the sample.

Remarks on this clone: Its antigen is currently not known. No qualities accompany the bases; no much larger clone lies one base away.

The time point label corresponds to: baseline before first vaccination. Vaccinee samples were obtained from the UK trials COV001 and COV002, which included a single-blind randomized controlled phase 2/3 trial of AZD1222 (ChAdOx1 nCoV-19) in healthy adults. Trial participant PBMC samples were collected at day 0 and day 28 after the second dose for TCRbeta chain sequencing. In the germline V gene (reference sequence), CDR1 corresponds to SEHNR and CDR2 to FQNEAQ. V is cut by 1 base and J by 7 bases, and the space between the germline ends is 11 bases. Taken from cysteine to phenylalanine, the CDR3 has 15 residues. Only CDR3 DNA is held: 45 bases, read in frame from base 1.

This clonotype was obtained from an adult in good health. The sequence links TRBV7-9 to TRBJ1-6; the D gene lacks a confident call. The starting material was peripheral blood, obtained on day 0 of AZD1222 vaccination. The nucleotide sequence reads TGTGCCAGCAGCTTAGGTCCCAGGCTGAATTCACCCCTCCACTTT. Its protein product is CASSLGPRLNSPLHF.